This T cell receptor (beta chain) was recovered during a study of identifying expanded T cells in peripheral blood. The CDR3 length is 18 residues. Germline CDR1 MGHRA, CDR2 YSYEKL. Trimming stripped 2 bases from V and 4 bases from J, with 23 bases between. Libraries were prepared by immunoSEQ multiplex PCR; TCRdb keeps only in-frame clonotypes and omits some of them. Among about 91,000 clones listed, about 91% were seen once. This chain connects TRBV4-1 to TRBJ1-2, with D unresolved. The sample consisted of blood. This receptor was taken from a person aged 18-69 years in good health. Here the CDR3 reads CASSQSDFGVSVGYGYTF. As DNA, the CDR3 is TGCGCCAGCAGCCAATCGGACTTCGGGGTGTCGGTTGGCTATGGCTACACCTTC.